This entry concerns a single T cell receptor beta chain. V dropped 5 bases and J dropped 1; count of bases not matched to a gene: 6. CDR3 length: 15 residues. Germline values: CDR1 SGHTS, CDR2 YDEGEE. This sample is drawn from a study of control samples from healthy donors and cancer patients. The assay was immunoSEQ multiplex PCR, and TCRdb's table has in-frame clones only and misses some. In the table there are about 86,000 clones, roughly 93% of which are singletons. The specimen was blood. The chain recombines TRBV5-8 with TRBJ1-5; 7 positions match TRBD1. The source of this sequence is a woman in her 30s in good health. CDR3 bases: TGTGCCAGCAGACCAGGGGGTTGGAGCAATCAGCCCCAGCATTTT. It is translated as CASRPGGWSNQPQHF.